Listed below are T cell receptor beta chains from one sample, sequenced in a study of blood T cells in healthy people across ages. TCRdb recomputed calls from the 5' RACE reads with MiXCR, one row per CDR3 protein. The table shows roughly 830,000 distinct CDR3 sequences, with 60% to 80% occurring only once. Sequences were obtained from blood. The receptors stem from a man in his thirties or forties in good health. CDR3s include the opening cysteine and the closing phenylalanine or tryptophan. Each record gives: clone size, V gene, D gene, J gene, CDR3 protein, CDR3 DNA. A D gene is named only where the DNA matches it firmly. Size tells how often a clone was seen (once, few, many) or the class of an expanded clone, and some rows leave it out.

.,TRBV5-1,.,TRBJ2-4,CASSKTGGLEEQYF,TGCGCCAGCAGCAAGACAGGGGGACTAGAAGAGCAGTACTTC
.,TRBV3-1,TRBD2,TRBJ2-1,CASSQEGVAGASYNEQFF,TGTGCCAGCAGCCAAGAGGGTGTAGCGGGGGCCTCCTACAATGAGCAGTTCTTC
.,TRBV27,.,TRBJ2-7,CASSVASTYEQYF,TGTGCCAGCAGTGTAGCTAGTACCTACGAGCAGTACTTC
many,TRBV6-2/TRBV6-3,TRBD2,TRBJ2-1,CASRLSGGPAVYNEQFF,TGTGCCAGCAGGCTAAGCGGGGGGCCCGCCGTCTACAATGAGCAGTTCTTC
few,TRBV5-1,.,TRBJ2-1,CASSLASRRQVEQFF,TGCGCCAGCAGCTTGGCCAGTAGACGGCAGGTTGAGCAGTTCTTC
.,TRBV12-3/TRBV12-4,TRBD2,TRBJ2-2,CASIRGSGGAGTGELFF,TGTGCCAGCATCAGGGGTAGCGGGGGGGCCGGCACCGGGGAGCTGTTTTTT
.,TRBV4-2,TRBD1,TRBJ2-1,CASSQPTGIYNEQFF,TGTGCCAGCAGCCAACCGACAGGGATCTACAATGAGCAGTTCTTC
.,TRBV7-9,.,TRBJ2-7,CASSPKVAGSYEQYF,TGTGCCAGCAGTCCTAAGGTGGCAGGATCCTACGAGCAGTACTTC
.,TRBV7-2,.,TRBJ2-6,CARPRYPVDRVSGANVLTF,TGTGCCAGACCACGTTACCCCGTTGATAGGGTCTCTGGGGCCAACGTCCTGACTTTC
.,TRBV27,.,TRBJ1-5,CASSVHSNQPQHF,TGTGCCTCCTCTGTTCATAGCAATCAGCCCCAGCATTTT
few,TRBV6-5,.,TRBJ2-7,CASSYLREQYF,TGTGCCAGCAGTTACCTTCGCGAGCAGTACTTC
.,TRBV27,.,TRBJ2-1,CASKVASYNEQFF,TGTGCCAGCAAGGTCGCAAGCTACAATGAGCAGTTCTTC
.,TRBV6-2/TRBV6-3,.,TRBJ1-4,CASKTITNEKLFF,TGTGCCAGCAAGACGATCACTAATGAAAAACTGTTTTTT
.,TRBV15,.,TRBJ2-3,CATSSPSGDTQYF,TGTGCCACCAGCAGCCCATCAGGGGATACGCAGTATTTT
few,TRBV7-9,.,TRBJ1-5,CASSSDGYNQPQHF,TGTGCCAGCAGCTCGGACGGTTACAATCAGCCCCAGCATTTT
many,TRBV29-1,TRBD1,TRBJ1-2,CSVAGQSYGYTF,TGCAGCGTCGCGGGACAGTCGTATGGCTACACCTTC
.,TRBV6-6,TRBD2,TRBJ2-3,CASKSGTGYTDTQYF,TGTGCCAGCAAGAGCGGGACGGGGTACACAGATACGCAGTATTTT
.,TRBV25-1,.,TRBJ1-6,CASSEYRTGYNSPLHF,TGTGCCAGCAGTGAATACCGGACGGGGTATAATTCACCCCTCCACTTT
.,TRBV7-9,.,TRBJ2-5,CASSLDREYETQYF,TGTGCCAGCAGCTTAGATCGGGAGTACGAGACCCAGTACTTC
.,TRBV20-1,.,TRBJ1-2,CSATATLGGYTF,TGCAGTGCTACCGCGACCCTGGGCGGCTACACCTTC
.,TRBV4-1,.,TRBJ2-5,CASSQDRVRGRETQYF,TGCGCCAGCAGCCAAGATCGGGTACGAGGAAGGGAGACCCAGTACTTC
.,TRBV7-9,TRBD1,TRBJ1-2,CASTQSGQSNYGYTF,TGTGCCAGCACCCAATCGGGACAGTCTAACTATGGCTACACCTTC
.,TRBV7-3,.,TRBJ2-3,CASSVEYTDTQYF,TGTGCCAGCAGCGTAGAGTACACAGATACGCAGTATTTT
.,TRBV4-2,.,TRBJ2-2,CASSGRIEGELFF,TGTGCCAGCAGCGGGCGTATAGAGGGGGAGCTGTTTTTT
.,TRBV29-1,.,TRBJ2-5,CSGVKSQETQYF,TGCAGCGGTGTTAAGTCCCAAGAGACCCAGTACTTC
once,TRBV5-6,TRBD1,TRBJ1-2,CASSIGQVRGYGYTF,TGTGCCAGCAGCATCGGACAGGTCCGCGGCTATGGCTACACCTTC
.,TRBV7-3,.,TRBJ1-2,CASSFSSGTVYGYTF,TGTGCCAGCAGCTTCTCCTCCGGGACGGTCTATGGCTACACTTTC
once,TRBV2,.,TRBJ2-1,CARGESSYNEQFF,TGTGCCAGGGGGGAGAGCTCCTACAATGAGCAGTTCTTC
many,TRBV28,.,TRBJ2-3,CASGTLTDTQYF,TGTGCCAGCGGGACACTTACCGATACGCAGTATTTT
.,TRBV6-2/TRBV6-3,.,TRBJ2-3,CASRAEPGNHDTDTQYF,TGTGCCAGCAGGGCTGAACCCGGGAACCACGACACAGATACGCAGTATTTT
.,TRBV5-1,.,TRBJ1-5,CASSPDRFDQPQHF,TGCGCCAGCAGCCCGGACCGATTCGATCAGCCCCAGCATTTT
once,TRBV6-2/TRBV6-3,.,TRBJ2-5,CASSYVDTPYQETQYF,TGTGCCAGCAGTTACGTCGACACCCCGTACCAAGAGACCCAGTACTTC
.,TRBV12-3/TRBV12-4,.,TRBJ1-2,CASALDGQYGYTF,TGTGCCAGCGCCCTGGACGGGCAATATGGCTACACCTTC